What follows is one T cell receptor beta chain and its context. CDR1 is SNHLY, CDR2 FYNNEI, per germline. Trimming took 6 bases from V and 5 from J, leaving 13 bases between them. CDR3 length equals 13 residues. The data originate from a study of shared clonotypes between healthy human individuals. Clones were sequenced by immunoSEQ multiplex PCR, and TCRdb holds only the in-frame ones, with some missing. The top ten hold approximately 1.3% of the sample, which has under 1,100,000 clones, about 80% seen once. The chain uses TRBV2 and TRBJ2-5, with TRBD1 as a possible D gene (5 bases). Sequenced input: memory CD4+ T cells sorted from blood. The subset denotes: CD45RA-negative fraction. The sequence was collected from a man younger than 35 in good health. In DNA, the CDR3 is TGTGCCAGCAGGCGCATCAGACAGGAGACCCAGTACTTC. Protein sequence: CASRRIRQETQYF.